This is a list of T cell receptor beta chains from one sample in a study of Ad26.COV2.S vaccination and SARS-CoV-2 variants. Measured with immunoSEQ multiplex PCR; TCRdb has only the in-frame clones, and not every one. The sample holds about 680,000 clones, 70% to 90% seen once. Material: peripheral blood, obtained in a trial of Ad26.COV2.S vaccine versus placebo. The receptor set was obtained from a person aged 18 to 65 who received the Ad26.COV2.S COVID-19 vaccine or a placebo. Each CDR3 is given with its conserved first and last residue. A D gene is named only where the DNA matches it firmly. A clone size is listed for some rows: how often the clone was seen (once, few, many), or a class if it is expanded.

v_call	clone_size	j_call	d_call	cdr3_aa	cdr3_nt
TRBV14	once	TRBJ2-1	.	CASSTRGAEQFF	TGTGCCAGCAGCACTCGTGGAGCAGAGCAGTTCTTC
TRBV11-2	.	TRBJ1-4	.	CASSLWGASNEKLFF	TGTGCCAGCAGCTTATGGGGGGCGAGTAATGAAAAACTGTTTTTT
TRBV5-1	.	TRBJ2-1	TRBD1	CASSPGQGAVDEQFF	TGCGCCAGCAGCCCGGGACAGGGGGCAGTTGATGAGCAGTTCTTC
TRBV19	.	TRBJ1-1	.	CASSEGPVGATEAFF	TGTGCCAGTAGTGAGGGCCCCGTGGGAGCCACTGAAGCTTTCTTT
TRBV6-2/TRBV6-3	.	TRBJ2-5	TRBD2	CASSYARGGLSGTQYF	TGTGCCAGCAGTTACGCCCGGGGAGGGCTGTCCGGGACCCAGTACTTC
TRBV6-5	.	TRBJ2-1	.	CASSLGRSYNEQFF	TGTGCCAGCAGTCTGGGCCGCTCCTACAATGAGCAGTTCTTC
TRBV4-3	.	TRBJ2-7	TRBD2	CASSQEGLAGGPYEQYF	TGCGCCAGCAGCCAAGAGGGACTAGCGGGGGGGCCCTACGAGCAGTACTTC
TRBV7-9	.	TRBJ2-2	TRBD2	CASSLRLAGGRWNTGELFF	TGTGCCAGCAGCTTACGACTAGCGGGAGGTCGATGGAACACCGGGGAGCTGTTTTTT
TRBV2	.	TRBJ2-7	TRBD1	CASSGTGGVEQYF	TGTGCCAGCAGTGGAACAGGGGGCGTCGAGCAGTACTTC
TRBV6-5	.	TRBJ2-7	.	CASSLSGQVTYEQYF	TGTGCCAGCAGTCTATCGGGACAAGTTACCTACGAGCAGTACTTC
TRBV27	many	TRBJ1-1	.	CASSSDGQLNTEAFF	TGTGCCAGCAGTTCGGACGGTCAATTGAACACTGAAGCTTTCTTT
TRBV5-1	.	TRBJ2-3	TRBD2	CASSAGLAGVDTQYF	TGCGCCAGCAGCGCGGGACTAGCGGGAGTAGATACGCAGTATTTT
TRBV27	.	TRBJ1-5	.	CASSLSHNQPQHF	TGTGCCAGCAGTTTATCTCACAACCAGCCCCAGCATTTT
TRBV18	.	TRBJ1-4	TRBD1	CASSPRDRDEKLFF	TGTGCCAGCTCACCAAGGGACAGGGATGAAAAACTGTTTTTT
TRBV30	once	TRBJ1-6	.	CAWSRAGTGNSPLHF	TGTGCCTGGAGTCGAGCCGGGACGGGCAATTCACCCCTCCACTTT
TRBV6-5	.	TRBJ2-2	.	CASSLRRTGELFF	TGTGCCAGCAGCCTAAGGCGTACCGGGGAGCTGTTTTTT
TRBV18	.	TRBJ2-1	.	CASSPFFEAGEDEQFF	TGTGCCAGCTCACCATTCTTCGAGGCAGGCGAGGATGAGCAGTTCTTC
TRBV6-2/TRBV6-3	few	TRBJ1-5	.	CASSYNGRNQPQHF	TGTGCCAGCAGTTATAACGGACGGAATCAGCCCCAGCATTTT
TRBV3-1/TRBV3-2	.	TRBJ1-1	.	CASSQGMKGTEAFF	TGTGCCAGCAGCCAAGGTATGAAGGGCACTGAAGCTTTCTTT
TRBV30	once	TRBJ1-1	.	CAWSVLGNTEAFF	TGTGCCTGGAGTGTACTGGGGAACACTGAAGCTTTCTTT
TRBV18	.	TRBJ2-7	TRBD1	CASSPYGQGNSYEQYF	TGTGCCAGCTCACCCTACGGACAGGGGAATTCCTACGAGCAGTACTTC
TRBV7-2	.	TRBJ2-7	TRBD2	CASSLVRGSPYEQYF	TGTGCCAGCAGCTTAGTGCGGGGGTCCCCCTACGAGCAGTACTTC
TRBV18	.	TRBJ2-5	.	CASSPDRQETQYF	TGTGCCAGCTCTCCCGATCGGCAAGAGACCCAGTACTTC
TRBV3-1/TRBV3-2	.	TRBJ2-3	TRBD2	CASSPRERGVGTDTQYF	TGTGCCAGCAGCCCCAGAGAGCGGGGAGTTGGCACAGATACGCAGTATTTT
TRBV6-4	once	TRBJ2-1	TRBD2	CASSALAGAYNEQFF	TGTGCCAGCAGTGCCCTAGCGGGAGCATACAATGAGCAGTTCTTC
TRBV27	.	TRBJ1-2	.	CASSIHRRSGLNYGYTF	TGTGCCAGCAGCATTCATCGACGGAGCGGGTTGAACTATGGCTACACCTTC
TRBV2	few	TRBJ2-3	TRBD2	CASMAGESADTQYF	TGTGCCAGCATGGCGGGAGAGTCGGCAGATACGCAGTATTTT
TRBV3-1/TRBV3-2	few	TRBJ1-1	TRBD1	CASSQESGTVNTEAFF	TGTGCCAGCAGCCAAGAGTCTGGGACAGTGAACACTGAAGCTTTCTTT
TRBV11-2	.	TRBJ1-1	.	CASSLDPRAYSLAGAFF	TGTGCCAGCAGCTTAGATCCAAGAGCCTACTCGTTGGCGGGAGCTTTCTTT
TRBV7-9	.	TRBJ1-1	.	CASSLVGAGAFF	TGTGCCAGCAGCTTGGTAGGGGCCGGAGCTTTCTTT
TRBV7-9	.	TRBJ1-1	.	CASRQNPNEAFF	TGTGCCAGCAGGCAGAACCCCAATGAAGCTTTCTTT
TRBV12-3/TRBV12-4	.	TRBJ2-5	TRBD1	CASRQGGRETQYF	TGTGCCAGCAGACAGGGGGGCCGGGAGACCCAGTACTTC
TRBV2	.	TRBJ2-2	.	CASSLSRQTGELFF	TGTGCCAGCAGTCTCTCTCGACAAACTGGGGAGCTGTTTTTT
TRBV3-1/TRBV3-2	.	TRBJ1-3	TRBD1	CASSPPPTGAFSGNTIYF	TGTGCCAGCAGCCCCCCCCCGACAGGGGCCTTCTCTGGAAACACCATATATTTT
TRBV14	.	TRBJ2-3	TRBD2	CASSQEELAGGLTDTQYF	TGTGCCAGCAGCCAAGAGGAGCTAGCGGGGGGCCTCACAGATACGCAGTATTTT
TRBV5-1	.	TRBJ2-7	TRBD1	CASSLGGQGHEQYF	TGCGCCAGCAGCTTGGGGGGACAGGGACACGAGCAGTACTTC
TRBV7-2	.	TRBJ1-5	.	CASSLFPTRGSGSNQPQHF	TGTGCCAGCAGCTTATTCCCGACACGGGGAAGCGGCAGCAATCAGCCCCAGCATTTT
TRBV6-2/TRBV6-3	.	TRBJ1-2	TRBD1	CASSYQGQYGYTF	TGTGCCAGCAGTTACCAGGGACAGTATGGCTACACCTTC
TRBV11-3	.	TRBJ2-1	TRBD1	CASSLVQGASEQFF	TGTGCCAGCAGCTTAGTTCAGGGGGCGAGTGAGCAGTTCTTC
TRBV30	.	TRBJ1-2	.	CAWNLGGSNYGYTF	TGTGCCTGGAACCTGGGTGGGAGCAACTATGGCTACACCTTC
TRBV5-5	.	TRBJ2-7	.	CASSLGWPYEQYF	TGTGCCAGCAGCTTAGGATGGCCCTACGAGCAGTACTTC
TRBV7-4	.	TRBJ2-4	.	CASSPPTRYLAKNIQYF	TGTGCCAGCAGCCCCCCGACTAGGTATTTAGCCAAAAACATTCAGTACTTC
TRBV5-1	.	TRBJ2-7	.	CASSLGVLYEQYF	TGCGCCAGCAGCCTTGGGGTTTTGTACGAGCAGTACTTC
TRBV6-2/TRBV6-3	.	TRBJ1-1	TRBD1	CASSYTPGGRLNTEAFF	TGTGCCAGCAGTTACACTCCAGGGGGACGGCTCAACACTGAAGCTTTCTTT
TRBV2	.	TRBJ1-4	.	CASSEASKKLFF	TGTGCCAGCAGTGAAGCGAGTAAAAAACTGTTTTTT
TRBV5-1	.	TRBJ2-5	.	CASSYGQGRETQYF	TGCGCCAGCAGCTACGGACAAGGGCGAGAGACCCAGTACTTC
TRBV10-3	.	TRBJ2-5	.	CAISDQWGETQYF	TGTGCCATCAGTGACCAATGGGGGGAGACCCAGTACTTC
TRBV7-2	.	TRBJ2-3	.	CASSPRGSTDTQYF	TGTGCCAGCAGCCCTAGGGGCAGCACAGATACGCAGTATTTT
TRBV19	.	TRBJ2-3	.	CASSTSGVEYF	TGTGCCAGTAGTACCAGCGGAGTGGAATATTTT
TRBV18	.	TRBJ1-4	.	CASSPRAGAANEKLFF	TGTGCCAGCTCACCACGTGCCGGGGCTGCTAATGAAAAACTGTTTTTT
TRBV7-2	.	TRBJ2-7	.	CASSPGGVLEQYF	TGTGCCAGCAGCCCAGGTGGGGTCCTCGAGCAGTACTTC
TRBV29-1	.	TRBJ2-4	.	CSVRGFGDQNIQYF	TGCAGCGTCCGGGGATTCGGGGACCAAAACATTCAGTACTTC
TRBV3-1/TRBV3-2	once	TRBJ1-1	.	CASSPPRSNTEAFF	TGTGCCAGCAGCCCCCCACGGTCGAACACTGAAGCTTTCTTT